This T cell receptor (beta chain) appears in the sequencing data of a study of control samples from healthy donors and cancer patients. The germline gives CDR1 LNHDA, CDR2 SQIVND (reference sequence). The CDR3 has 14 residues. With 6 bases clipped from V and 4 bases from J, the junction kept 7 bases outside the gene matches. The assay was immunoSEQ multiplex PCR, and TCRdb's table has in-frame clones only and misses some. This table has 100,000 or so clones, under 95% appearing once. The sequenced material came from blood. This TCR was recovered from a woman aged 18-29 years in good health. V and J are TRBV19 and TRBJ1-1; TRBD1 aligns across 8 bases. The CDR3 bases are TGTGCCAGTAGGACACAGGGGGGAAGCACTGAAGCTTTCTTT. As protein: CASRTQGGSTEAFF. The variable domain in full, with the rest retrieved from reference TRBV19 and TRBJ1-1, is DGGITQSPKYLFRKEGQNVTLSCEQNLNHDAMYWYRQDPGQGLRLIYYSQIVNDFQKGDIAEGYSVSREKKESFPLTVTSAQKNPTAFYLCASRTQGGSTEAFFGQGTRLTVV.